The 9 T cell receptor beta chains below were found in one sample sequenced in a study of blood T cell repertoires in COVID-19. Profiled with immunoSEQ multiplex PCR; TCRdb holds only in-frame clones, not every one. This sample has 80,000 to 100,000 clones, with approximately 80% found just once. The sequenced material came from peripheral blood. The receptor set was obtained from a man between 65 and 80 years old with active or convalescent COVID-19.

CDR3 residues: CASSRDRGTEAFF. Written as DNA, the CDR3 is TGTGCCAGTAGCCGGGACAGGGGCACTGAAGCTTTCTTT. V gene TRBV19 combines with J gene TRBJ1-1; 10 nucleotides match TRBD1. V shed 6 bases and J 4 bases; nucleotides not matched to a gene: 2. The CDR3 length is 13 residues. Germline loops: CDR1 LNHDA, CDR2 SQIVND (reference sequence).

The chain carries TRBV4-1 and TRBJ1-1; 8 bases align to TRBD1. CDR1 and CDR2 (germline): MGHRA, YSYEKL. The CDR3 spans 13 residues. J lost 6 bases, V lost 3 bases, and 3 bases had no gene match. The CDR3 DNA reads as TGCGCCAGCAGCCACGGACAGGGCGCTGAAGCTTTCTTT. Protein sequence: CASSHGQGAEAFF.

The CDR3: CASSQQGGITTQYF. The CDR3 region has the DNA TGTGCCAGTAGTCAGCAGGGCGGGATCACTACGCAGTATTTT. The rearrangement uses TRBV19 and TRBJ2-3; maybe TRBD2 (6 bases). The CDR3 covers 14 residues. CDR1 is LNHDA and CDR2 is SQIVND in the germline V gene (reference sequence). V was clipped by 5 bases and J by 8 bases, with 17 bases between them.

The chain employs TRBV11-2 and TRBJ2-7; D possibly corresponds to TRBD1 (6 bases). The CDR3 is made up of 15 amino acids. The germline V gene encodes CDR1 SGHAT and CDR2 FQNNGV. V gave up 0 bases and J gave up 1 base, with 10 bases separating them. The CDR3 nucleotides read TGTGCCAGCAGCTTAGATCCTGGACAGTCCTACGAGCAGTACTTC. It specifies CASSLDPGQSYEQYF.

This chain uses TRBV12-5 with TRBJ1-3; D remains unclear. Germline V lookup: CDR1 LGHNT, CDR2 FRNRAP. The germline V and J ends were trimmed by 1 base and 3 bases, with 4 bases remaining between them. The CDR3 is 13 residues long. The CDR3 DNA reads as TGTGCTAGTGGTTTGGCTATTGGAAACACCATATATTTT. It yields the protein CASGLAIGNTIYF.

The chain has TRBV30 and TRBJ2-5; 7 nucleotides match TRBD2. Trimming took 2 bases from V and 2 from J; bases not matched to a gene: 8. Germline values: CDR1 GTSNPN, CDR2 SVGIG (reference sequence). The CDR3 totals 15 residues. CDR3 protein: CAWSRTGGVQETQYF. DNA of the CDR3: TGTGCCTGGAGTCGTACGGGGGGAGTACAAGAGACCCAGTACTTC.

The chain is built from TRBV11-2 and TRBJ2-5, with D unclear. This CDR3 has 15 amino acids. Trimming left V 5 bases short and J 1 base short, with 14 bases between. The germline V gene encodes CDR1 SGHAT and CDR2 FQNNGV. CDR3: CASSPNLGSQETQYF. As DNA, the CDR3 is TGTGCCAGCAGCCCTAATTTGGGCAGCCAAGAGACCCAGTACTTC.

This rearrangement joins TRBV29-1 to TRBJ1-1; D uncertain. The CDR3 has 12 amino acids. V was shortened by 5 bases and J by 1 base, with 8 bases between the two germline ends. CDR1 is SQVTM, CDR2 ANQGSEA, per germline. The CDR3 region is CSVSSGNTEAFF. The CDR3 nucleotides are TGCAGCGTTTCGTCAGGGAACACTGAAGCTTTCTTT.

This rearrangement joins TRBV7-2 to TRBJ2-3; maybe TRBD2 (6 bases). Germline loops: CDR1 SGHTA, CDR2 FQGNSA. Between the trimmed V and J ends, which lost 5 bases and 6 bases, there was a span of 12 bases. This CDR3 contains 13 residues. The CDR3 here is CASSLGGSDTQYF. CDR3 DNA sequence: TGTGCCAGCAGCCTAGGAGGGTCGGATACGCAGTATTTT.